This TCR beta chain was retrieved from a study of blood T cells in healthy people across ages (dated by TCRdb to the mid-2010s). About the study as a whole: Template switching captured roughly one uniquely barcoded TCR beta cDNA molecule per two T cells in model experiments. To track age-related changes in TCR beta repertoire diversity, the study relied on deep sequencing normalized with unique cDNA molecular identifiers. The donors were split into four age groups: young (average around 15 years), middle-aged (nearly 40), aged (roughly 60) and long-lived (over 75). To avoid experimental bias, donors of different ages were spread randomly across the sequencing lanes. Two additional independent replicas of 1 million unique cDNA reads from the same blood draw were analyzed for two donors (one aged 18 to 30 and one aged 80 or older).

Trimming leaves V shorter by 10 bases and J shorter by 5 bases, with the junction holding 12 bases beyond the gene matches. The CDR3, from cysteine to phenylalanine, totals 15 residues. CDR3 DNA is the only sequence kept; it has 45 bases, read in frame from the first base. Taken from the germline V gene, the CDR1 and CDR2 loops are SNHLY and FYNNEI. The library was prepared using 5' RACE. The sequencer was an Illumina HiSeq 2500. The second PCR ran for roughly 7 to 11 cycles and used a J-beta primer mix along with a sample-barcoded 5' primer. A unique molecular identifier was introduced onto each TCR beta cDNA molecule by a template-switch 5' adaptor carrying 12 random nucleotides. Each sample yielded at least 2.5 million CDR3-containing paired-end reads. All of the RNA was converted into first-strand cDNA using the Mint cDNA synthesis kit, with a TRBC-specific oligonucleotide serving as the primer. Following uracil-DNA glycosylase treatment, all cDNA underwent a first 18-cycle PCR with the universal primers M1SS and BC2_uni_R. Per the original workflow: Each sample was normalized by randomly selecting 1 million high-quality reads, each carrying a distinct molecular identifier. Reads with shared molecular identifiers were discarded instead of being binned into consensus sequences. MiTCR, run with a Q25 quality threshold and the strictest error-elimination algorithm, handled CDR3 identification, clonotype clustering and error correction. Lower-bound total TCR beta diversity was estimated with a nonparametric unseen species model using Euler transformation. TCRdb's own reprocessing of the public reads used fastp at Q25 and MiXCR and kept productive beta chains. Every entry covers one CDR3 protein and lists the most common genes and DNA from its rows. None of the V and J calls come from the authors' own analysis; TCRdb made them. The sample contains 650,000 to 700,000 distinct CDR3 sequences, around 52% of them found a single time. Of the sample, approximately 12% falls within the top ten clones.

Paper-wide results and their limitations: Total diversity estimates from one million sequenced T cells were considered lower bounds and underestimates. Because the CMV infection status of the donors was unknown, age-related changes in expanded clonotypes may potentially have been confounded. As age increased, observed TCR beta diversity per million T cells dropped in a roughly linear way, and a significant reduction was already evident by age roughly 40. Bulk unsorted PBMC profiling prevented conclusive comparison of naive and antigen-experienced compartments. Compared with the aged group, the long-lived group had more naive CD4+ T cells, fewer expanded clones and increased TCR diversity, a pattern suggesting age selection. Observed TCR beta diversity correlated strongly with the percentage of naive T cells measured by flow cytometry.

The roughly 42 donors, aged about 6 to 95 years, were systemically healthy Caucasian individuals from Russia. Each donor gave ten milliliters of peripheral blood, drawn into EDTA-treated Vacutainer tubes. Ficoll-Paque density-gradient centrifugation was used to isolate PBMCs, with at least 6 million per sample. Total RNA was extracted from PBMCs with Trizol reagent, with at least 6 micrograms obtained per sample. Naive CD45RAhigh/CD27high T cell percentages were measured by flow cytometry on a PBMC aliquot from every donor. In the case of this clonotype: The specificity of this receptor is unknown. Per-nucleotide qualities are absent, and no much larger clonotype sits a single base away.

Material: blood. The chain uses TRBV2 and TRBJ2-1; TRBD2 agrees with 9 junctional bases. The TCR sequence derives from a woman aged 80 or over in good health. This receptor carries the CDR3 CANPTGTSSNNEQFF. The nucleotide sequence reads TGTGCCAACCCAACCGGGACTAGCAGTAACAATGAGCAGTTCTTC.